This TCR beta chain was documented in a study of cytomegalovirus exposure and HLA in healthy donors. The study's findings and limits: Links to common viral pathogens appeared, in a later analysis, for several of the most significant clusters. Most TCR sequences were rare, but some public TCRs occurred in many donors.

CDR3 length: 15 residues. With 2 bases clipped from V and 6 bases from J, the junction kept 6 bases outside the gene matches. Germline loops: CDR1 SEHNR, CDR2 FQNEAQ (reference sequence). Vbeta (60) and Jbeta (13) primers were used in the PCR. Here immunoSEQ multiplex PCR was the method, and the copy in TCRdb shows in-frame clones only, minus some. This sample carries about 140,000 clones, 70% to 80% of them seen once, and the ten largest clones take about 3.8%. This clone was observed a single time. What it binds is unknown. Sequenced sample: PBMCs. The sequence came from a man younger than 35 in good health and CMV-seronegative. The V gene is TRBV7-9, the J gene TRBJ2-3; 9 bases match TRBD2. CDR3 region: CASSLMAGGPDTQYF. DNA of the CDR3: TGTGCCAGCAGCTTAATGGCGGGGGGGCCGGATACGCAGTATTTT.